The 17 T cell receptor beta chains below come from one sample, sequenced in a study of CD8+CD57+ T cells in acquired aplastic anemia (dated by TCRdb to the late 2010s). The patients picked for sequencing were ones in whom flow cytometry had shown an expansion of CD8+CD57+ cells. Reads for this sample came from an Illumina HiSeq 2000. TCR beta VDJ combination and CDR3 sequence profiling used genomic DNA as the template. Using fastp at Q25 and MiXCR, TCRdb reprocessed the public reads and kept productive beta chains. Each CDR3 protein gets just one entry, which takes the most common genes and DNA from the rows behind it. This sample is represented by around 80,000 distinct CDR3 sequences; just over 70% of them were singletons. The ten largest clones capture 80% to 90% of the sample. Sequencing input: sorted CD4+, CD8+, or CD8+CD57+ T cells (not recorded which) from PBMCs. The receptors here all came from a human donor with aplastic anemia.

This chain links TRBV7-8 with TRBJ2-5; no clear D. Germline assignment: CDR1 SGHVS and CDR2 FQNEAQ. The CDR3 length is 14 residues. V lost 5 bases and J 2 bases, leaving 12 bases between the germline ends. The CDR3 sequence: CASSLGGLQETQYF. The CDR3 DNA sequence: TGTGCCAGCAGCCTAGGTGGGTTGCAAGAGACCCAGTACTTC. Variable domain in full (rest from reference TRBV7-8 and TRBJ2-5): GAGVSQSPRYKVAKRGQDVALRCDPISGHVSLFWYQQALGQGPEFLTYFQNEAQLDKSGLPSDRFFAERPEGSVSTLKIQRTQQEDSAVYLCASSLGGLQETQYFGPGTRLLVL.

The CDR3 DNA reads as TGCAGTGCTAGAGATCCGTGGACAGGGGGATACGAGCAGTACTTC. The encoded protein is CSARDPWTGGYEQYF. The chain links TRBV20-1 to TRBJ2-7; 10 bases are shared with TRBD1. With 0 bases clipped from V and 4 bases from J, the junction kept 6 bases outside the gene matches. The CDR3 is 15 amino acids. The germline V gene has CDR1 DFQATT and CDR2 SNEGSKA (reference sequence).

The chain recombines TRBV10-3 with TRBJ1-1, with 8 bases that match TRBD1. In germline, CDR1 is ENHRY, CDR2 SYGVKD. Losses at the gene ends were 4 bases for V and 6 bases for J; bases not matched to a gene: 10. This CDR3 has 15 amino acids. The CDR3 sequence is CAISGNGQGTAEAFF. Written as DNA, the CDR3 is TGTGCCATCAGTGGAAACGGACAGGGCACGGCTGAAGCTTTCTTT.

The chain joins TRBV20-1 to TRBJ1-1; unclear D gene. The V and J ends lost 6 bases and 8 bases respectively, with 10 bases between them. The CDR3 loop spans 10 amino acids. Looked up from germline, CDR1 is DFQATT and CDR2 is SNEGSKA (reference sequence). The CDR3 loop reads CSASGDEAFF. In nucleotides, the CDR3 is TGCAGTGCCTCGGGCGACGAAGCTTTCTTT.

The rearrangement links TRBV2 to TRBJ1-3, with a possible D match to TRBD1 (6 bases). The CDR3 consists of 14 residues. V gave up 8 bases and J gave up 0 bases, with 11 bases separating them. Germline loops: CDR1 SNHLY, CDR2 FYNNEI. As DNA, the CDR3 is TGTGCCAGCTCCTACAGGGTCTCTGGAAACACCATATATTTT. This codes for CASSYRVSGNTIYF.

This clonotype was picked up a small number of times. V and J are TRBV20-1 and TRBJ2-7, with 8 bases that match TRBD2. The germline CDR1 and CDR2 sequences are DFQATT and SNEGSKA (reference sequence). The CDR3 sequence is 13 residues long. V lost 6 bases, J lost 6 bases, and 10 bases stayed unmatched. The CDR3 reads CSARSAGDGEQYF. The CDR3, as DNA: TGCAGTGCCAGGTCAGCGGGAGACGGCGAGCAGTACTTC.

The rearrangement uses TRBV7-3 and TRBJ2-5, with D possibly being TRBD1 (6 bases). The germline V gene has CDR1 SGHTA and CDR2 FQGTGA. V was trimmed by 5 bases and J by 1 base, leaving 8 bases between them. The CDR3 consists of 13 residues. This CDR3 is CASSRDTQETQYF. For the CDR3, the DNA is TGTGCCAGCAGCAGGGACACCCAAGAGACCCAGTACTTC.

CDR3 in amino acids: CASSQDRSYNEQFF. Written as DNA, the CDR3 is TGTGCCAGCAGCCAAGACAGGTCTTACAATGAGCAGTTCTTC. The rearrangement uses TRBV28 and TRBJ2-1; TRBD1 is a possible D gene (6 bases). Per germline, CDR1 MDHEN and CDR2 SYDVKM. Trimming removed 6 bases at V and 4 bases at J, with 13 bases between. The CDR3 sequence is 14 residues long.

The CDR3, as DNA: TGTGCCAGCAGCTTGGCCAATAGCGGTGGGAGGGAGACCCAGTACTTC. Translated: CASSLANSGGRETQYF. J is TRBJ2-7 and V is TRBV5-4; possibly TRBD2 for D (6 bases). The assigned J gene may be wrong: the sequence end matches TRBJ2-5 better. The CDR3 is 16 residues long. CDR1 and CDR2 (germline): SGHNT, YYREEE (reference sequence).

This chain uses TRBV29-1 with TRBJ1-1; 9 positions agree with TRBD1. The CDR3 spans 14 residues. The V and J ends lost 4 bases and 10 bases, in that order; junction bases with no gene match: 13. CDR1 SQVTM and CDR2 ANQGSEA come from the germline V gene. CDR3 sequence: CSVVRDREQNVAFF. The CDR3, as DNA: TGCAGCGTTGTGAGGGACAGGGAACAGAACGTAGCTTTCTTT.

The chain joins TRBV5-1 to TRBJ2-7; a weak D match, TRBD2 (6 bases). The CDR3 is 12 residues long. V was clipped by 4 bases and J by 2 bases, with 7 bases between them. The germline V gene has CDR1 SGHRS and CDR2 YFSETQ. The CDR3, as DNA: TGCGCCAGCAGCCGGGAGCCCTACGAGCAGTACTTC. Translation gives CASSREPYEQYF.

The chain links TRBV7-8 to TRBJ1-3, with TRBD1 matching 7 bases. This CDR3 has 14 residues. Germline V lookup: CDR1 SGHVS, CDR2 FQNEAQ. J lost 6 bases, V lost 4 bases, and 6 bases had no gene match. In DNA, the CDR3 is TGTGCCAGCAGCTACAGGGGTTTCGCAAACACCATATATTTT. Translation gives CASSYRGFANTIYF. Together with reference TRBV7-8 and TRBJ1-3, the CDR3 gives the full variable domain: GAGVSQSPRYKVAKRGQDVALRCDPISGHVSLFWYQQALGQGPEFLTYFQNEAQLDKSGLPSDRFFAERPEGSVSTLKIQRTQQEDSAVYLCASSYRGFANTIYFGEGSWLTVV.

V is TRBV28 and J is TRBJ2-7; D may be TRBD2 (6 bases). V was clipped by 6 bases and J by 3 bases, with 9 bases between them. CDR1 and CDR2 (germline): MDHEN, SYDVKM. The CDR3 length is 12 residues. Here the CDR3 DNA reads TGTGCCAGCAGGGTGGGAGGCTACGAGCAGTACTTC. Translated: CASRVGGYEQYF.

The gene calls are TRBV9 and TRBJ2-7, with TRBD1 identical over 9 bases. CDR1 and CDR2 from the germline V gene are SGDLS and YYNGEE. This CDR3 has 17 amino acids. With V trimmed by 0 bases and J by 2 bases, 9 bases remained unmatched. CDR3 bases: TGTGCCAGCAGCGTAGATGCGGACAGGGGAGACCCCTACGAGCAGTACTTC. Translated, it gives CASSVDADRGDPYEQYF.

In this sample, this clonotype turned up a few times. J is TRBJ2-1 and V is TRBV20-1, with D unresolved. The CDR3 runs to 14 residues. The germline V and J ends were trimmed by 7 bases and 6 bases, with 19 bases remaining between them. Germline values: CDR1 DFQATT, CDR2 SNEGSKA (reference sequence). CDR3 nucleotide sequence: TGCAGTGTCCCGCGTGAATACCTCCGCAATGAGCAGTTCTTC. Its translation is CSVPREYLRNEQFF.

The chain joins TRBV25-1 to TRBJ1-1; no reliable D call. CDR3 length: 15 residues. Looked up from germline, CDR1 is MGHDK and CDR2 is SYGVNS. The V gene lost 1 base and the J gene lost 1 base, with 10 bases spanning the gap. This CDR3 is CASSESGAGNTEAFF. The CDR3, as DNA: TGTGCCAGCAGTGAATCGGGTGCGGGGAACACTGAAGCTTTCTTT.

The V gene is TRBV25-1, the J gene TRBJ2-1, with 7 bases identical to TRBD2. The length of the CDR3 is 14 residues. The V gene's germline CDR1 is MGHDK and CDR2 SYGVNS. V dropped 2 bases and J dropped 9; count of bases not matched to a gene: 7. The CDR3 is CASSEPGREGEQFF. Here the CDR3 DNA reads TGTGCCAGCAGTGAACCTGGGAGGGAAGGTGAGCAGTTCTTC. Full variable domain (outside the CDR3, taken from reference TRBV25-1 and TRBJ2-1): EADIYQTPRYLVIGTGKKITLECSQTMGHDKMYWYQQDPGMELHLIHYSYGVNSTEKGDLSSESTVSRIRTEHFPLTLESARPSHTSQYLCASSEPGREGEQFFGPGTRLTVL.